Listed below are T cell receptor beta chains from one sample, sequenced in a study of T-cell memory formation after mild COVID-19. TCRdb re-derived calls from the 5' RACE reads in MiXCR, one entry per CDR3 protein. The sample lists 450,000 to 650,000 distinct CDR3 sequences, about a sixth occurring once. The source material was PBMCs or a T cell subset sorted from them (not recorded which). The receptors stem from an adult woman who had mild COVID-19 (a few samples of this study predate the infection). Cell type and time point are not known. The CDR3 runs from the conserved cysteine through the conserved F or W. Each record gives: CDR3 protein, J gene, D gene, V gene. The D gene is left open where the match is weak.

cdr3_aa: CASSQQNNEQFF
j_call: TRBJ2-1
d_call: .
v_call: TRBV4-1

cdr3_aa: CASSDGGGTYEQYF
j_call: TRBJ2-7
d_call: .
v_call: TRBV9

cdr3_aa: CASSQGSGSSGANVLTF
j_call: TRBJ2-6
d_call: .
v_call: TRBV3-1

cdr3_aa: CASSPSRGTGVGQPQHF
j_call: TRBJ1-5
d_call: TRBD1
v_call: TRBV12-3/TRBV12-4

cdr3_aa: CASSLRLAHLSTDTQYF
j_call: TRBJ2-3
d_call: TRBD2
v_call: TRBV5-1

cdr3_aa: CASSLGRGQGENYGYTF
j_call: TRBJ1-2
d_call: TRBD1
v_call: TRBV7-9

cdr3_aa: CASRILAGGTTEAFF
j_call: TRBJ1-1
d_call: TRBD1
v_call: TRBV27

cdr3_aa: CASSPGRGSNEQFF
j_call: TRBJ2-1
d_call: TRBD2
v_call: TRBV11-3

cdr3_aa: CASSLISGRWNEQFF
j_call: TRBJ2-1
d_call: TRBD2
v_call: TRBV7-8

cdr3_aa: CASSETGTGPGETQYF
j_call: TRBJ2-5
d_call: .
v_call: TRBV6-5

cdr3_aa: CASSSRRPAQVAGGRNEQFF
j_call: TRBJ2-1
d_call: TRBD2
v_call: TRBV7-2